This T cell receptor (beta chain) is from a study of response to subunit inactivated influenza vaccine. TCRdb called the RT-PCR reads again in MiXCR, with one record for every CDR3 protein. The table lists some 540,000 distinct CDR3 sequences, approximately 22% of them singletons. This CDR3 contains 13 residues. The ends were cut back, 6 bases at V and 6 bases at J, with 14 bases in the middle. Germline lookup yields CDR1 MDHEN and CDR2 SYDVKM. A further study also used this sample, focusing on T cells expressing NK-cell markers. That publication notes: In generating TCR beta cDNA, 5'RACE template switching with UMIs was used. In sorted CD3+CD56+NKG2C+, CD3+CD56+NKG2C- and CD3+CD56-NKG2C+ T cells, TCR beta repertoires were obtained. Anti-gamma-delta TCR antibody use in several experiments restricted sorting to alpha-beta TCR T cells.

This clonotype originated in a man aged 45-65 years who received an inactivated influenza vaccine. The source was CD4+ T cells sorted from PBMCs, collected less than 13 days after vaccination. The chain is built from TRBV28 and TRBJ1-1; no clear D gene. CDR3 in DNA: TGTGCCAGCAGCGAGGGCGGCTGGTCTGAAGCTTTCTTT. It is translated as CASSEGGWSEAFF.